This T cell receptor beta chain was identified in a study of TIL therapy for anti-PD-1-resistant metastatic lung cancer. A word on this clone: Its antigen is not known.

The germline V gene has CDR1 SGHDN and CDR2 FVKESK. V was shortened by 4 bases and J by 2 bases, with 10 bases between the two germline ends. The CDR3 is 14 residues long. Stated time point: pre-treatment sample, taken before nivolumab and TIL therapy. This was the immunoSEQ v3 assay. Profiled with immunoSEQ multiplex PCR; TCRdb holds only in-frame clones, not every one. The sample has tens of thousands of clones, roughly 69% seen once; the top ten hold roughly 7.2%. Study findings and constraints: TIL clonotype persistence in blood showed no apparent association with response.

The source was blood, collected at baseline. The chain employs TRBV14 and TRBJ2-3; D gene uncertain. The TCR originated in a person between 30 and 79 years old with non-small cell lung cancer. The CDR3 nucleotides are TGTGCCAGCAGCCTGAACCTTAACACAGATACGCAGTATTTT. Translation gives CASSLNLNTDTQYF.